The sequence of this TCR beta chain was determined in a study of cytomegalovirus exposure and HLA in healthy donors. To note about this clone: Antigen unknown.

PCR was performed using 60 Vbeta and 13 Jbeta primers. Profiled with immunoSEQ multiplex PCR; TCRdb holds only in-frame clones, not every one. The sample contains about 140,000 clones, less than 85% of which appear only once. Study-level points and caveats: Later genetic work tied a missense DCLRE1C variant to beta-chain V and J trimming. Earlier results showed most TCR beta V segments being productive about 87% or about 30% of the time.

Trimming took 5 bases from V and 5 from J; bases not matched to a gene: 8. The CDR3 extends over 14 amino acids. In germline, CDR1 is SGHAT, CDR2 FQNNGV. The clonotype was recovered from a man aged 35 to 55 in good health and CMV-seronegative. The sequenced sample was PBMCs. The rearrangement links TRBV11-2 to TRBJ2-7, with 8 bases lining up with TRBD1. CDR3 bases: TGTGCCAGCAGCCCTCGACAGGGGAGGAACGAGCAGTACTTC. Protein sequence: CASSPRQGRNEQYF.